These T cell receptor beta chains were read from a single sample in a study of tumor-infiltrating lymphocytes in primary liver carcinoma. In TCRdb, the multiplex PCR reads were re-called with MiXCR into one record per CDR3 protein. The sample consists of about 200,000 distinct CDR3 sequences, 65% of them appearing once. Sequenced material: peripheral blood. These receptors were taken from a woman aged 60-70 years with primary liver carcinoma and hepatitis B virus infection. The CDR3 runs from the conserved cysteine through the conserved F or W. A D gene is named only where the DNA matches it firmly. Not every row has a clone size; where given, it reads once, few, many or a size class.

NA | TRBJ1-3 | TRBV29-1 | many | CSVLDLSSGNTIYF | TGCAGCGTTCTCGACTTGAGCTCTGGAAACACCATATATTTT
TRBD1 | TRBJ2-5 | TRBV11-2 | NA | CASSPLPDRGRETQYF | TGTGCCAGCAGCCCCCTACCGGACAGGGGGCGAGAGACCCAGTACTTC
TRBD2 | TRBJ2-1 | TRBV6-6 | NA | CASSPGLAGVPFPNEQFF | TGTGCCAGCAGCCCCGGACTAGCGGGAGTGCCGTTCCCCAATGAGCAGTTCTTC
NA | TRBJ2-5 | TRBV4-1 | NA | CASSHSDEETQYF | TGCGCCAGCAGCCATAGTGATGAAGAGACCCAGTACTTC
NA | TRBJ2-3 | TRBV5-1 | NA | CASCLTASDMQYF | TGCGCCAGCTGCTTGACAGCATCGGATATGCAGTATTTT
TRBD2 | TRBJ2-1 | TRBV7-9 | NA | CASSGWTSGMTYNEQFF | TGTGCCAGCAGCGGATGGACTAGCGGGATGACCTACAATGAGCAGTTCTTC
NA | TRBJ2-3 | TRBV11-2 | NA | CAGSLDLALGTHYF | TGTGCCGGCAGCTTAGATTTAGCTCTTGGGACGCATTATTTT
TRBD2 | TRBJ2-3 | TRBV5-4 | many | CASSLVGSGRSADTQYF | TGTGCCAGCAGCTTGGTGGGTAGCGGGAGGTCCGCAGATACGCAGTATTTT
NA | TRBJ2-2 | TRBV5-5 | NA | CASSLGGGGGELFF | TGTGCCAGCAGCTTGGGCGGAGGGGGCGGGGAGCTGTTTTTT
NA | TRBJ1-1 | TRBV12-3/TRBV12-4 | many | CASAYRSTEAFF | TGTGCCAGCGCATACAGGAGTACTGAAGCTTTCTTT
TRBD2 | TRBJ2-1 | TRBV11-2 | few | CASSLVSGRVNEQFF | TGTGCCAGCAGCTTAGTTAGCGGGAGGGTAAATGAGCAGTTCTTC
NA | TRBJ2-5 | TRBV5-1 | few | CASSLTGLGETQYF | TGCGCCAGCAGCTTGACCGGACTCGGTGAGACCCAGTACTTC
TRBD2 | TRBJ2-1 | TRBV11-2 | NA | CASGLLAEDYNEQFF | TGTGCCAGCGGCTTACTAGCGGAGGATTACAATGAGCAGTTCTTT
NA | TRBJ1-4 | TRBV6-2/TRBV6-3 | many | CASSYSGDEKLFF | TGTGCCAGCAGTTACTCTGGGGATGAAAAACTGTTTTTT
NA | TRBJ2-1 | TRBV6-1 | many | CASSERVGWDEQFF | TGTGCCAGCAGTGAAAGGGTTGGGTGGGATGAGCAGTTCTTC
TRBD1 | TRBJ2-1 | TRBV6-5 | NA | CASSRDRSYSEQFF | TGTGCCAGCTCCCGGGACAGGTCCTACAGTGAGCAGTTCTTC
NA | TRBJ2-4 | TRBV28 | NA | CASSLSLTDVAKNIQYF | TGTGCCAGCAGTCTGTCCCTGACGGACGTAGCCAAAAACATTCAGTACTTC
NA | TRBJ2-2 | TRBV11-3 | many | CASSSGPKGELFF | TGTGCCAGCAGCTCCGGGCCTAAAGGGGAGCTGTTTTTT
TRBD1 | TRBJ1-2 | TRBV28 | NA | CASSLFGTGGYTF | TGTGCCAGCAGTTTATTTGGGACAGGGGGCTACACCTTC
NA | TRBJ2-6 | TRBV5-4 | few | CASSPGLSGANVLTF | TGTGCCAGCAGCCCTGGTCTCTCTGGGGCCAACGTCCTGACTTTC
NA | TRBJ2-7 | TRBV7-9 | NA | CSSSQWASGNLYEQYF | NA
NA | TRBJ2-5 | TRBV10-3 | many | CAISESQGARETQYF | TGTGCCATCAGTGAGTCACAGGGCGCGCGAGAGACCCAGTACTTC